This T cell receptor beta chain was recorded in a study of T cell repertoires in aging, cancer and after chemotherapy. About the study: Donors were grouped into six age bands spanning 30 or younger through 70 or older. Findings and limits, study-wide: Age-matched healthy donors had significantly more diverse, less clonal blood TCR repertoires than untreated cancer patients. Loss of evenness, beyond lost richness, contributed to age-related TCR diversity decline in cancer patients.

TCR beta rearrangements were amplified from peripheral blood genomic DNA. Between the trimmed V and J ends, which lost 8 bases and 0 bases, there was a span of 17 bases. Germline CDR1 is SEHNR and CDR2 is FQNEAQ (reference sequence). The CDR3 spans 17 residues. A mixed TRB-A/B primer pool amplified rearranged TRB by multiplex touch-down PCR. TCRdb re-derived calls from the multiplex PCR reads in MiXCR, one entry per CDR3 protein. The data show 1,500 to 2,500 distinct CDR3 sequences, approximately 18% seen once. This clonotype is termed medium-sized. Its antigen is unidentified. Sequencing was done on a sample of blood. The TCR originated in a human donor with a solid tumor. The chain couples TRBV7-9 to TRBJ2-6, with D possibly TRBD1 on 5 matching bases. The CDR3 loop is CASLGPGSRSGANVLTF. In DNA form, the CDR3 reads TGTGCCAGCCTCGGGCCAGGGTCCCGCTCTGGGGCCAACGTCCTGACTTTC. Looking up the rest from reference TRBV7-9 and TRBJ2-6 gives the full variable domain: DTGVSQNPRHKITKRGQNVTFRCDPISEHNRLYWYRQTLGQGPEFLTYFQNEAQLEKSRLLSDRFSAERPKGSFSTLEIQRTEQGDSAMYLCASLGPGSRSGANVLTFGAGSRLTVL.